The T cell receptor beta chain under discussion was sequenced for a study of T-cell reconstitution after alpha-beta-depleted transplantation in children. Study outcomes and limitations: Day-60 TCRbeta diversity that was high in some patients was derived from surviving recipient T cells and thymic progenitors. The authors attributed T-cell counts and diversity one year after transplant mostly to newly produced T cells. Reports say that about two months after transplant, the alpha-beta T cells came out of several hundred graft clones that had expanded.

The CDR3 is 17 residues long. The V end lost 3 bases, the J end lost 6 bases, and 21 bases lay between the germline ends. Turning to this clonotype: Its cognate antigen is unknown.

The authors prepared the TCRbeta library with unique molecular identifiers. From the PCR reads, TCRdb called clonotypes with MiXCR, one entry per CDR3 protein. The table has about a million distinct CDR3 sequences, less than 30% seen once; the top ten hold about 28%. This TCR came from a boy under three years old who had a stem cell transplant for SCID, so the T cells may come from the graft donor. The gene calls are TRBV12-3 or TRBV12-4 and TRBJ2-1; possible D gene TRBD2, 7 bases. Sequencing used PBMCs, mostly from graft donor cells, obtained 360 days after TCRalphabeta/CD19-depleted stem cell transplant. The CDR3 sequence is CASSFGMGKGGGNEQFF. CDR3 sequence (DNA): TGTGCCAGCAGTTTCGGGATGGGGAAGGGAGGGGGCAATGAGCAGTTCTTC.